This is a list of T cell receptor beta chains from one sample in a study of T cells in Graves' hyperthyroidism and ophthalmopathy. TCRdb reprocessed the multiplex PCR reads via MiXCR and lists one record per CDR3 protein. Of about 740,000 distinct CDR3 sequences listed, around 13% were seen once; the top ten hold roughly 10%. The sequenced sample was blood. The receptors derive from a young woman with Graves' hyperthyroidism. CDR3s include the opening cysteine and the closing phenylalanine or tryptophan. The order of the fields is V gene, CDR3 length, J gene, clone size, D gene, CDR3 protein, CDR3 DNA. D genes are given only for firm matches. A row's size may be missing; if present it is once, few, many or a size class.

v_gene: TRBV11-2; len: 14; j_gene: TRBJ2-1; abundance: many; d_gene: -; CDR3aa: CASSPAPTSYEQFF; CDR3nt: TGTGCCAGCAGCCCCGCCCCCACTAGCTATGAGCAGTTCTTC
v_gene: TRBV29-1; len: 12; j_gene: TRBJ1-2; abundance: few; d_gene: TRBD1; CDR3aa: CSVGDRAGGYTF; CDR3nt: TGCAGCGTGGGTGACAGGGCGGGAGGCTACACCTTC
v_gene: TRBV30; len: 13; j_gene: TRBJ2-3; abundance: few; d_gene: -; CDR3aa: CAWSVRRGPAQYF; CDR3nt: TGTGCCTGGAGTGTACGGAGGGGCCCCGCGCAGTATTTT
v_gene: TRBV5-1; len: 14; j_gene: TRBJ2-3; abundance: -; d_gene: TRBD1; CDR3aa: CASSLDRGPDTQYF; CDR3nt: TGCGCCAGCAGCTTGGACAGGGGTCCAGATACGCAGTATTTT
v_gene: TRBV20-1; len: 16; j_gene: TRBJ2-7; abundance: many; d_gene: TRBD1; CDR3aa: CSATYTRRTGGYEQYF; CDR3nt: TGCAGTGCTACCTATACCCGAAGGACAGGAGGATACGAGCAGTACTTC
v_gene: TRBV29-1; len: 14; j_gene: TRBJ2-2; abundance: few; d_gene: TRBD2; CDR3aa: CSVPGLATTGELFF; CDR3nt: TGCAGCGTGCCGGGACTAGCGACCACCGGGGAGCTGTTTTTT
v_gene: TRBV20-1; len: 14; j_gene: TRBJ1-5; abundance: -; d_gene: -; CDR3aa: CSATTGHSNQPQHF; CDR3nt: TGCAGTGCTACGACAGGTCATAGCAATCAGCCCCAGCATTTT
v_gene: TRBV11-2; len: 14; j_gene: TRBJ2-7; abundance: many; d_gene: -; CDR3aa: CASSPGRDSYEQYF; CDR3nt: TGTGCCAGCAGCCCGGGTAGGGATTCCTACGAGCAGTACTTC
v_gene: TRBV6-6; len: 13; j_gene: TRBJ2-1; abundance: few; d_gene: -; CDR3aa: CASSYSAYNEQFF; CDR3nt: TGTGCCAGCAGTTACTCAGCCTACAATGAGCAGTTCTTC
v_gene: TRBV28; len: 16; j_gene: TRBJ1-5; abundance: few; d_gene: -; CDR3aa: CASSSTSDRYNQPQHF; CDR3nt: TGTGCCAGCAGTTCGACTTCGGACAGATACAATCAGCCCCAGCATTTT
v_gene: TRBV2; len: 15; j_gene: TRBJ1-1; abundance: many; d_gene: TRBD1; CDR3aa: CASRRDSAWSLGAFF; CDR3nt: TGTGCCAGCAGGCGGGACAGCGCGTGGTCTCTGGGAGCTTTCTTT
v_gene: TRBV10-2; len: 15; j_gene: TRBJ1-2; abundance: few; d_gene: TRBD1; CDR3aa: CASSDGTGDFYGYTF; CDR3nt: TGCGCCAGCAGCGACGGGACAGGGGATTTCTATGGCTACACCTTC
v_gene: TRBV10-3; len: 14; j_gene: TRBJ2-5; abundance: many; d_gene: TRBD1; CDR3aa: CAIDAGTVQETQYF; CDR3nt: TGTGCCATAGATGCCGGGACAGTCCAAGAGACCCAGTACTTC
v_gene: TRBV3-1; len: 15; j_gene: TRBJ1-1; abundance: -; d_gene: TRBD1; CDR3aa: CASRGTGRYGTEAFF; CDR3nt: TGTGCCAGCAGAGGGACAGGGCGCTATGGGACTGAAGCTTTCTTT
v_gene: TRBV9; len: 15; j_gene: TRBJ1-5; abundance: many; d_gene: -; CDR3aa: CASSAKGDSNQPQHF; CDR3nt: TGTGCCAGCAGCGCCAAGGGAGATAGCAATCAGCCCCAGCATTTT
v_gene: TRBV7-2; len: 17; j_gene: TRBJ1-6; abundance: -; d_gene: TRBD1; CDR3aa: CASSLQGRQSYNSPLHF; CDR3nt: TGTGCCAGCAGCCTACAGGGGAGGCAGTCCTATAATTCACCCCTCCACTTT
v_gene: TRBV4-2; len: 13; j_gene: TRBJ2-7; abundance: many; d_gene: -; CDR3aa: CASSQGPFYEQYF; CDR3nt: TGTGCCAGCAGCCAAGGACCATTCTACGAGCAGTACTTC
v_gene: TRBV6-5; len: 16; j_gene: TRBJ1-1; abundance: many; d_gene: TRBD1; CDR3aa: CASSYSRTGVRTEAFF; CDR3nt: TGTGCCAGCAGTTACTCTAGGACAGGGGTCAGGACTGAAGCTTTCTTT
v_gene: TRBV6-5; len: 17; j_gene: TRBJ1-3; abundance: -; d_gene: -; CDR3aa: CASSYSYTSHSGNTIYF; CDR3nt: TGTGCCAGCAGTTACTCGTATACCTCCCACTCTGGAAACACCATATATTTT
v_gene: TRBV20-1; len: 14; j_gene: TRBJ2-3; abundance: many; d_gene: TRBD2; CDR3aa: CSAKLAVGMVTQYF; CDR3nt: TGCAGTGCTAAACTAGCGGTTGGGATGGTTACGCAGTATTTT
v_gene: TRBV5-1; len: 13; j_gene: TRBJ1-1; abundance: many; d_gene: -; CDR3aa: CASSLGQYAEAFF; CDR3nt: TGCGCCAGCAGCTTGGGACAATATGCTGAAGCTTTCTTT
v_gene: TRBV28; len: 14; j_gene: TRBJ1-3; abundance: many; d_gene: -; CDR3aa: CASSPYNSGNTIYF; CDR3nt: TGTGCCAGCAGCCCTTATAACTCTGGAAACACCATATATTTT
v_gene: TRBV24-1; len: 12; j_gene: TRBJ2-3; abundance: -; d_gene: -; CDR3aa: CATSGPRDTQYF; CDR3nt: TGTGCCACCAGTGGCCCGAGAGATACGCAGTATTTT
v_gene: TRBV7-9; len: 14; j_gene: TRBJ2-7; abundance: -; d_gene: -; CDR3aa: CASSLPEGPYEQYF; CDR3nt: TGTGCCAGCAGCCTCCCTGAGGGCCCCTACGAGCAGTACTTC
v_gene: TRBV5-6; len: 16; j_gene: TRBJ1-5; abundance: -; d_gene: -; CDR3aa: CASSLQTGLSNQPQHF; CDR3nt: TGTGCCAGCAGCTTGCAAACAGGGCTTAGCAATCAGCCCCAGCATTTT
v_gene: TRBV11-3; len: 17; j_gene: TRBJ2-1; abundance: many; d_gene: TRBD2; CDR3aa: CASSLDRLAGVRGEQFF; CDR3nt: TGTGCCAGCAGCTTAGATAGACTAGCGGGAGTCAGGGGTGAGCAGTTCTTC
v_gene: TRBV5-1; len: 17; j_gene: TRBJ2-6; abundance: few; d_gene: -; CDR3aa: CASSLLQDATGANVLTF; CDR3nt: TGCGCCAGCAGCCTCTTACAGGACGCAACTGGGGCCAACGTCCTGACTTTC
v_gene: TRBV2; len: 14; j_gene: TRBJ2-1; abundance: many; d_gene: TRBD1; CDR3aa: CASLYGQAYNEQFF; CDR3nt: TGTGCCAGTCTCTATGGACAGGCGTACAATGAGCAGTTCTTC
v_gene: TRBV10-2; len: 17; j_gene: TRBJ2-3; abundance: many; d_gene: TRBD2; CDR3aa: CASSESTGGSSTDTQYF; CDR3nt: TGCGCCAGCAGTGAGTCGACGGGCGGGAGTAGCACAGATACGCAGTATTTT
v_gene: TRBV13; len: 14; j_gene: TRBJ1-1; abundance: many; d_gene: -; CDR3aa: CASSLGRDTTEAFF; CDR3nt: TGTGCCAGCAGCTTAGGCCGGGACACCACTGAAGCTTTCTTT
v_gene: TRBV28; len: 10; j_gene: TRBJ2-2; abundance: many; d_gene: -; CDR3aa: CASKAGELFF; CDR3nt: TGTGCCAGCAAGGCCGGGGAGCTGTTTTTT
v_gene: TRBV3-1; len: 12; j_gene: TRBJ2-7; abundance: many; d_gene: -; CDR3aa: CASSRGPSEQYF; CDR3nt: TGTGCCAGCAGCCGAGGACCCTCCGAGCAGTACTTC
v_gene: TRBV2; len: 17; j_gene: TRBJ1-6; abundance: -; d_gene: TRBD1; CDR3aa: CASSLHPGQGLNSPLHF; CDR3nt: TGTGCCAGCAGTTTACACCCGGGACAGGGGCTTAATTCACCCCTCCACTTT
v_gene: TRBV5-5; len: 13; j_gene: TRBJ1-6; abundance: few; d_gene: TRBD1; CDR3aa: CASSPRDSSPLHF; CDR3nt: TGTGCCAGCAGCCCGCGGGACAGTTCACCCCTCCACTTT
v_gene: TRBV12-3/TRBV12-4; len: 12; j_gene: TRBJ2-1; abundance: few; d_gene: -; CDR3aa: CASSRQDNEQFF; CDR3nt: TGTGCCAGCAGCCGACAAGACAATGAGCAGTTCTTC
v_gene: TRBV7-9; len: 15; j_gene: TRBJ2-7; abundance: many; d_gene: -; CDR3aa: CASSWAGGGLYEQYF; CDR3nt: TGTGCCAGCAGCTGGGCTGGAGGGGGCCTGTACGAGCAGTACTTC
v_gene: TRBV6-1; len: 14; j_gene: TRBJ2-5; abundance: -; d_gene: -; CDR3aa: CASSPGTRQETQYF; CDR3nt: TGTGCCAGCAGTCCGGGGACCAGACAAGAGACCCAGTACTTC
v_gene: TRBV24-1; len: 14; j_gene: TRBJ2-1; abundance: few; d_gene: TRBD2; CDR3aa: CATSDFAGGNEQFF; CDR3nt: TGTGCCACCAGTGATTTTGCGGGGGGGAATGAGCAGTTCTTC
v_gene: TRBV6-5; len: 13; j_gene: TRBJ2-7; abundance: many; d_gene: -; CDR3aa: CASSYEGWYEQYF; CDR3nt: TGTGCCAGCAGTTACGAGGGCTGGTACGAGCAGTACTTC
v_gene: TRBV19; len: 14; j_gene: TRBJ2-2; abundance: few; d_gene: -; CDR3aa: CASRWEANTGELFF; CDR3nt: TGTGCCAGTAGGTGGGAAGCGAACACCGGGGAGCTGTTTTTT
v_gene: TRBV7-9; len: 16; j_gene: TRBJ2-7; abundance: -; d_gene: -; CDR3aa: CASSLGSYRATYEQYF; CDR3nt: TGTGCCAGCAGCTTAGGATCATACAGGGCCACCTACGAGCAGTACTTC
v_gene: TRBV19; len: 14; j_gene: TRBJ1-1; abundance: many; d_gene: TRBD1; CDR3aa: CASRRGQVNTEAFF; CDR3nt: TGTGCCAGCCGGAGGGGACAGGTGAACACTGAAGCTTTCTTT
v_gene: TRBV12-3/TRBV12-4; len: 15; j_gene: TRBJ2-1; abundance: many; d_gene: TRBD2; CDR3aa: CASSFAGLGVDEQFF; CDR3nt: TGTGCCAGCAGTTTTGCGGGACTAGGAGTCGATGAGCAGTTCTTC